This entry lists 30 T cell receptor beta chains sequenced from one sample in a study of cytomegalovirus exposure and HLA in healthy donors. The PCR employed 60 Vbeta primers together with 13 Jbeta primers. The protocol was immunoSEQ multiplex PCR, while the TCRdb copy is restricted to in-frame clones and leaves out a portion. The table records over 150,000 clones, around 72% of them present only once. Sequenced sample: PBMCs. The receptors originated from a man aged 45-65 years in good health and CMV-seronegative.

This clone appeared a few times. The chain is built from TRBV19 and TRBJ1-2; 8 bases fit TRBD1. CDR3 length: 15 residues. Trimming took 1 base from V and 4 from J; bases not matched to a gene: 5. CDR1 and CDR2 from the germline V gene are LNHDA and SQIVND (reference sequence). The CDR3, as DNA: TGTGCCAGTAGTATAGGACGGCAGGGGGCCTATGGCTACACCTTC. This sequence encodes CASSIGRQGAYGYTF. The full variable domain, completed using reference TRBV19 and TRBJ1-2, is DGGITQSPKYLFRKEGQNVTLSCEQNLNHDAMYWYRQDPGQGLRLIYYSQIVNDFQKGDIAEGYSVSREKKESFPLTVTSAQKNPTAFYLCASSIGRQGAYGYTFGSGTRLTVV.

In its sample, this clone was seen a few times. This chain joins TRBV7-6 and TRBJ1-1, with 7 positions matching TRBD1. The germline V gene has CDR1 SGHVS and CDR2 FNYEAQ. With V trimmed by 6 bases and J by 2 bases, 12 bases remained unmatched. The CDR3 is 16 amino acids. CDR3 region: CASSRATGIDNTEAFF. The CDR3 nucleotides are TGTGCCAGCAGTCGAGCGACAGGGATTGATAACACTGAAGCTTTCTTT. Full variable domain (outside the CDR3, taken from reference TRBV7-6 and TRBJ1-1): GAGVSQSPRYKVTKRGQDVALRCDPISGHVSLYWYRQALGQGPEFLTYFNYEAQQDKSGLPNDRFSAERPEGSISTLTIQRTEQRDSAMYRCASSRATGIDNTEAFFGQGTRLTVV.

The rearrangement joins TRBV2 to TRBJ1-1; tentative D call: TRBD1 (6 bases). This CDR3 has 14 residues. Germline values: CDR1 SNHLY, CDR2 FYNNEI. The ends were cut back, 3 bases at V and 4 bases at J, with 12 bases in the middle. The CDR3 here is CASSDWGRITEAFF. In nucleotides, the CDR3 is TGTGCCAGCAGTGATTGGGGGCGGATCACTGAAGCTTTCTTT. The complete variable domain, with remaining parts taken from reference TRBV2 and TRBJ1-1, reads EPEVTQTPSHQVTQMGQEVILRCVPISNHLYFYWYRQILGQKVEFLVSFYNNEISEKSEIFDDQFSVERPDGSNFTLKIRSTKLEDSAMYFCASSDWGRITEAFFGQGTRLTVV.

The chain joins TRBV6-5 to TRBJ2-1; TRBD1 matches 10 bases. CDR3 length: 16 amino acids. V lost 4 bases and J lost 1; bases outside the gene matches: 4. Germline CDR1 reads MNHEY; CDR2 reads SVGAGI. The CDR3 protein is CASSSRTGGSYNEQFF. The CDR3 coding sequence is TGTGCCAGCAGTTCTCGGACAGGGGGGTCCTACAATGAGCAGTTCTTC.

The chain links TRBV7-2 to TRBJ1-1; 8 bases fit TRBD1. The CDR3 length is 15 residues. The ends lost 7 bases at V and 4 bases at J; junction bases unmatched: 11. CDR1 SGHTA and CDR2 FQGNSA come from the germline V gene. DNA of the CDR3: TGTGCCAGCACTACATCGACAGGGGTGATCACTGAAGCTTTCTTT. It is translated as CASTTSTGVITEAFF.

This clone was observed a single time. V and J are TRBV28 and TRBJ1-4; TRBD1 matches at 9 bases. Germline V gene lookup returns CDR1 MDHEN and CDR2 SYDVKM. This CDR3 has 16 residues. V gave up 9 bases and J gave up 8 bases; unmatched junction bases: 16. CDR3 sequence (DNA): TGTGCCAGTAAATTGTTCTGGGACAGGGAAGGAGAAAAACTGTTTTTT. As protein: CASKLFWDREGEKLFF.

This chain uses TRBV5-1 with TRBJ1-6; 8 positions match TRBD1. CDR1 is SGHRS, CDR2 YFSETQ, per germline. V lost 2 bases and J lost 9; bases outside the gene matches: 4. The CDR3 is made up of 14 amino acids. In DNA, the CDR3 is TGCGCCAGCAGCTTACAGGGGGAGGTTTCACCCCTCCACTTT. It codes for CASSLQGEVSPLHF.

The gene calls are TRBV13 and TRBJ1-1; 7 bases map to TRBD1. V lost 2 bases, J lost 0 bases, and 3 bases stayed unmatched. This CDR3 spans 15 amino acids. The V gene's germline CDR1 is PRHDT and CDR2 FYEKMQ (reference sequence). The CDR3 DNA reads TGTGCCAGCAGCTTAAGAAGGGGGCTGAACACTGAAGCTTTCTTT. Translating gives CASSLRRGLNTEAFF.

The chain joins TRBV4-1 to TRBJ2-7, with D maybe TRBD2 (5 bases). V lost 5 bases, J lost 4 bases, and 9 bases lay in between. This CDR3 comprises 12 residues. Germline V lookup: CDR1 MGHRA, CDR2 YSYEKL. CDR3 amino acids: CASSDGGYEQYF. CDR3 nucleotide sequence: TGCGCCAGCAGCGATGGAGGTTACGAGCAGTACTTC.

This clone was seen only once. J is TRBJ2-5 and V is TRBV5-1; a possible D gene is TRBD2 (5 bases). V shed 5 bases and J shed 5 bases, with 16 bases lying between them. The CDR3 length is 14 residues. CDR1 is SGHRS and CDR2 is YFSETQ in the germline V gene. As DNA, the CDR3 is TGCGCCAGCAGGATGAATGAGGGTCCGGAGACCCAGTACTTC. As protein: CASRMNEGPETQYF.

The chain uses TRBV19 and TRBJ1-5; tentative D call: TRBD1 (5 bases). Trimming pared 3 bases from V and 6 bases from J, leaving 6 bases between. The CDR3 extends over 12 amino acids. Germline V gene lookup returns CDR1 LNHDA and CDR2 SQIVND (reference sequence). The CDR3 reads CASSMGGQPQHF. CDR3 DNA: TGTGCCAGTAGTATGGGGGGTCAGCCCCAGCATTTT.

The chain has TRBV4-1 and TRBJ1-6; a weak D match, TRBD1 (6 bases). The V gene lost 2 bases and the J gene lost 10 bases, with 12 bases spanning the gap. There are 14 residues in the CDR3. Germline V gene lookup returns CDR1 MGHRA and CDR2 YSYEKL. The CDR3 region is CASSQITGQSPLHF. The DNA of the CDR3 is TGCGCCAGCAGCCAAATCACGGGACAATCACCCCTCCACTTT.

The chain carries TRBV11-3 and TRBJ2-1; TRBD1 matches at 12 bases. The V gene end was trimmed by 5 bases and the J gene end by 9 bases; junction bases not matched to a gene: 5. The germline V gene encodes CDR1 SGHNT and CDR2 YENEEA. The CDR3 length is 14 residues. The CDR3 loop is CASSPGTGGLEQFF. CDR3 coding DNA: TGTGCCAGCAGCCCGGGGACAGGGGGCCTTGAGCAGTTCTTC.

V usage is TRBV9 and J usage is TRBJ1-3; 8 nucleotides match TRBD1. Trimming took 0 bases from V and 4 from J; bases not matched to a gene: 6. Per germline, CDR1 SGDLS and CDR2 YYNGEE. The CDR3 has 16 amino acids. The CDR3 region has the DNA TGTGCCAGCAGCGTAGCTGGACAGGGTGCGGGAAACACCATATATTTT. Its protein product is CASSVAGQGAGNTIYF.

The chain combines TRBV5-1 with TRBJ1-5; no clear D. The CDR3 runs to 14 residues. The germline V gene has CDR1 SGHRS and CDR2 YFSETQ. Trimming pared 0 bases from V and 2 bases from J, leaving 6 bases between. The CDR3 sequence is CASSLVAGNQPQHF. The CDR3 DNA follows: TGCGCCAGCAGCTTGGTGGCAGGCAATCAGCCCCAGCATTTT.

CDR3 DNA sequence: TGCGCCAGCAGCTCACCGGGGGGCGAGCAGTACTTC. Its protein is CASSSPGGEQYF. V and J are TRBV4-1 and TRBJ2-7, with 7 bases lining up with TRBD2. V was pared by 5 bases and J by 6 bases, with 4 bases of the junction left unmatched. The CDR3 sequence is 12 residues long. Per germline, CDR1 MGHRA and CDR2 YSYEKL.

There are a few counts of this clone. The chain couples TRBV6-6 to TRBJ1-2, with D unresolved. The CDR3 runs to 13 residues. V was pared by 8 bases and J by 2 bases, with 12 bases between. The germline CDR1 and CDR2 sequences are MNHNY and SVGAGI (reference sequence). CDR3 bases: TGTGCCAGCTTCCTGAGAGGGAACTATGGCTACACCTTC. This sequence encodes CASFLRGNYGYTF.

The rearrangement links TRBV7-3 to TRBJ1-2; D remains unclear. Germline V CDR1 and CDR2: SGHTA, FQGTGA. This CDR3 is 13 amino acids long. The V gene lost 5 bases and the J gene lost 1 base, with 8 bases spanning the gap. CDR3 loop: CASSHKDNYGYTF. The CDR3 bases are TGTGCCAGCAGCCACAAAGATAACTATGGCTACACCTTC.

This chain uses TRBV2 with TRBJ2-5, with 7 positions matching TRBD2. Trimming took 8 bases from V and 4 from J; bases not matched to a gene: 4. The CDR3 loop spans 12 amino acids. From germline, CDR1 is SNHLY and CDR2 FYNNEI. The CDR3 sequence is CASLTGGETQYF. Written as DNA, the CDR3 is TGTGCCAGCTTAACGGGAGGAGAGACCCAGTACTTC.

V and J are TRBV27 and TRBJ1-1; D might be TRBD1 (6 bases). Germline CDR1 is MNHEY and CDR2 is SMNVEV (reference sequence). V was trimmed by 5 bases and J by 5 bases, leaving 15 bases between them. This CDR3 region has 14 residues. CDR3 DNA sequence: TGTGCCAGCAGTACCCGGACAGTGACGACTGAAGCTTTCTTT. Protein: CASSTRTVTTEAFF.

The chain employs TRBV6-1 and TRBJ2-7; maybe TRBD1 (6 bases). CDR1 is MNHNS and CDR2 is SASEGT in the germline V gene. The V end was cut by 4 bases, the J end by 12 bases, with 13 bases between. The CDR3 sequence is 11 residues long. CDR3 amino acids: CASSGAQGRYF. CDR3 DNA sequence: TGTGCCAGCAGTGGAGCACAGGGTCGGTACTTC.

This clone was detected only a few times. CDR3 coding DNA: TGTGCCAGCAGCCAAGATGGGAGTAACTATGGCTACACCTTC. It encodes CASSQDGSNYGYTF. The J gene is TRBJ1-2, the V gene TRBV4-2; no clear D gene. Germline V CDR1 and CDR2: LGHNA, YNFKEQ. Trimming cost V 0 bases and J 1 base, with 6 bases left between them. CDR3 length: 14 residues.

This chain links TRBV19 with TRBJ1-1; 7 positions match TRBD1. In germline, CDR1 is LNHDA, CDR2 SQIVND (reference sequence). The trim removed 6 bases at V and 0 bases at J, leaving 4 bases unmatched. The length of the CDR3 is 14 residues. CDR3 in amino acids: CASRWDSLNTEAFF. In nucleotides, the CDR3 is TGTGCCAGTAGATGGGACAGCCTGAACACTGAAGCTTTCTTT.

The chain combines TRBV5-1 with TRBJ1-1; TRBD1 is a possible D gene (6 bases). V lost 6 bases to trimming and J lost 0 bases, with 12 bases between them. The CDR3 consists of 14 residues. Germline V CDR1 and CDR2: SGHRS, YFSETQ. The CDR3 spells CASTIGQMNTEAFF. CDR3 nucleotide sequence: TGCGCCAGCACCATAGGACAGATGAACACTGAAGCTTTCTTT.

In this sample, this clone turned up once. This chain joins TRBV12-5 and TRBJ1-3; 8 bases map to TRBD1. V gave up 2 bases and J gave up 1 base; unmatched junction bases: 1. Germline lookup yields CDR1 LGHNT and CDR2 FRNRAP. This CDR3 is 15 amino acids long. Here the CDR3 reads CASGLTGGSGNTIYF. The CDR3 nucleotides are TGTGCTAGTGGTTTGACAGGGGGGTCTGGAAACACCATATATTTT.

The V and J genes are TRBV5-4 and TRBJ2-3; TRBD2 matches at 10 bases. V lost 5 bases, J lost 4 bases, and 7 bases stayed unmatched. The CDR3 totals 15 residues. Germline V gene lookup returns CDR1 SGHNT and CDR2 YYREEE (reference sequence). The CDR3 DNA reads TGTGCCAGCAGGATTATAGCGGGGGGCTCAGATACGCAGTATTTT. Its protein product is CASRIIAGGSDTQYF. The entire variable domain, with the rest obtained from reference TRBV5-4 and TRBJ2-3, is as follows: ETGVTQSPTHLIKTRGQQVTLRCSSQSGHNTVSWYQQALGQGPQFIFQYYREEENGRGNFPPRFSGLQFPNYSSELNVNALELDDSALYLCASRIIAGGSDTQYFGPGTRLTVL.

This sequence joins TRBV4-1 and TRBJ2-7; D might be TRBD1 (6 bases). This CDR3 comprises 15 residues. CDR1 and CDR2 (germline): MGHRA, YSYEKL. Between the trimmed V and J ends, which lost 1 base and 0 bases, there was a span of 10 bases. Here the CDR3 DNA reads TGCGCCAGCAGCCAAGGGGACACAGGCTCCTACGAGCAGTACTTC. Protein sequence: CASSQGDTGSYEQYF.

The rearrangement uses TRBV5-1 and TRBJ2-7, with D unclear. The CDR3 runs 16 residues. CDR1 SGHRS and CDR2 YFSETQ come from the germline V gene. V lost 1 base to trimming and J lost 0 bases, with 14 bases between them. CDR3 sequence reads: CASSLKPGMSSYEQYF. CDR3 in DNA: TGCGCCAGCAGCTTGAAACCAGGCATGAGCTCCTACGAGCAGTACTTC.

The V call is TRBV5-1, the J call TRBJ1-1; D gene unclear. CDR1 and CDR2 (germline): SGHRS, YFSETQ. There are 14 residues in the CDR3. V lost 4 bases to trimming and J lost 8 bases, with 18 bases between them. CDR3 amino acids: CASSPSGPLQEAFF. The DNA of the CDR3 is TGCGCCAGCAGCCCGAGCGGACCTTTACAGGAAGCTTTCTTT.

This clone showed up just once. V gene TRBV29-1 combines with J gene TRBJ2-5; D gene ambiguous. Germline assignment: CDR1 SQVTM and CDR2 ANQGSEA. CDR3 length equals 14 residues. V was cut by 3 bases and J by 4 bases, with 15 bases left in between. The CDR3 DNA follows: TGCAGCGTTGACCAAAGCCCCGGTGGAGAGACCCAGTACTTC. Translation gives CSVDQSPGGETQYF.